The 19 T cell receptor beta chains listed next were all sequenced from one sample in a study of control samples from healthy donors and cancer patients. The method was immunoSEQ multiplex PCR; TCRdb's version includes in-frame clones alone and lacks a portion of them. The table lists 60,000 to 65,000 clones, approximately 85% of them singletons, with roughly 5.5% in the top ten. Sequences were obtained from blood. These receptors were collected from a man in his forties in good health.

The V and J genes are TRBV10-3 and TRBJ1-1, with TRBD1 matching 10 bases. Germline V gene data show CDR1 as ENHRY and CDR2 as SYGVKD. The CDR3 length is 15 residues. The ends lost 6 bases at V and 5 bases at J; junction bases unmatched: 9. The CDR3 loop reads CAIRQGQGVGTEAFF. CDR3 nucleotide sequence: TGTGCCATCAGACAAGGACAGGGGGTTGGAACTGAAGCTTTCTTT.

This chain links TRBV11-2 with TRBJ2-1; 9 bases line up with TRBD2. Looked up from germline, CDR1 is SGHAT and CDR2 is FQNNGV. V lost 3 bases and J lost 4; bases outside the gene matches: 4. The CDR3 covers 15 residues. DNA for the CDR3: TGTGCCAGCAGCTTCATAGCGGGAGCTTACAATGAGCAGTTCTTC. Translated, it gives CASSFIAGAYNEQFF.

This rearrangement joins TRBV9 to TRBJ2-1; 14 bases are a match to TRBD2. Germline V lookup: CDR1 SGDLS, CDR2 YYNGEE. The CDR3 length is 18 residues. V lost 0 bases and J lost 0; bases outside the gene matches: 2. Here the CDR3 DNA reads TGTGCCAGCAGCGTAGGACTAGCGGGGGGGAGCTCCTACAATGAGCAGTTCTTC. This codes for CASSVGLAGGSSYNEQFF.

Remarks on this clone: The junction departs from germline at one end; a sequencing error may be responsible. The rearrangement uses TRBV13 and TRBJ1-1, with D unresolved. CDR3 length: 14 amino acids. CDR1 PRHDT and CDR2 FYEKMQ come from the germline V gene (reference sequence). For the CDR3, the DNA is TGTGCCAGCAGCTTAGGCCGCCTGAAAACTGAAGCTTTCTTT. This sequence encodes CASSLGRLKTEAFF.

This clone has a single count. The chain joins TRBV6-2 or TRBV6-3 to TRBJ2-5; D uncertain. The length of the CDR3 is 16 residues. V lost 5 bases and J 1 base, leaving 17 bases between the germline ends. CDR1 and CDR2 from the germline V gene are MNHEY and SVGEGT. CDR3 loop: CASSTRAAGSQETQYF. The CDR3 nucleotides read TGTGCCAGCAGTACCCGGGCGGCAGGATCCCAAGAGACCCAGTACTTC.

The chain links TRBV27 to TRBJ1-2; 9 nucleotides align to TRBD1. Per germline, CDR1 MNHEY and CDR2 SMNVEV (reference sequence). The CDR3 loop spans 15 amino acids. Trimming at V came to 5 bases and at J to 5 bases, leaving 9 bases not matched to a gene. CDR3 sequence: CASSATGGIRYGYTF. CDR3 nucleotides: TGTGCCAGCAGTGCAACAGGGGGCATTAGGTATGGCTACACCTTC.

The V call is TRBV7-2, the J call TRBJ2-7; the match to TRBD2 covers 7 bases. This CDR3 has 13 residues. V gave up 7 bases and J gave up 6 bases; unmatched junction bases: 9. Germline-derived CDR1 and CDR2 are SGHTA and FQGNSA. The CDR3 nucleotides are TGTGCCAGCACCCAGACCTGGGGGGGCGAGCAGTACTTC. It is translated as CASTQTWGGEQYF. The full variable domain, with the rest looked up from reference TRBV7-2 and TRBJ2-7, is GAGVSQSPSNKVTEKGKDVELRCDPISGHTALYWYRQSLGQGLEFLIYFQGNSAPDKSGLPSDRFSAERTGGSVSTLTIQRTQQEDSAVYLCASTQTWGGEQYFGPGTRLTVT.

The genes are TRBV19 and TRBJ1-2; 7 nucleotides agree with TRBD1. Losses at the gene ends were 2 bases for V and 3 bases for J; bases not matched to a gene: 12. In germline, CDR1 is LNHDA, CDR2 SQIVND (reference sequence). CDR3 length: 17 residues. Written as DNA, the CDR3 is TGTGCCAGTAGTATACCGGGACAGAAATTGGAAGACTATGGCTACACCTTC. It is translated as CASSIPGQKLEDYGYTF.

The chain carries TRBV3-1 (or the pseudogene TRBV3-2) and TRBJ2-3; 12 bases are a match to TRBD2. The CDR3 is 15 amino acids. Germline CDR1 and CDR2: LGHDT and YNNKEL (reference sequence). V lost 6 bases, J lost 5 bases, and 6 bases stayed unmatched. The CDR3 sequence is CASSPTSGSGDTQYF. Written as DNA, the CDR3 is TGTGCCAGCAGTCCGACTAGCGGGAGTGGAGATACGCAGTATTTT.

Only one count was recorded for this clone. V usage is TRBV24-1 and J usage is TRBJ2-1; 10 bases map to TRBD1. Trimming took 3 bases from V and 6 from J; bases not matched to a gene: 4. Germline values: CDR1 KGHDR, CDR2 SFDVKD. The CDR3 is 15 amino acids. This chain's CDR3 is CATSDPGTGVNEQFF. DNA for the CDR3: TGTGCCACCAGTGATCCCGGGACAGGGGTCAATGAGCAGTTCTTC.

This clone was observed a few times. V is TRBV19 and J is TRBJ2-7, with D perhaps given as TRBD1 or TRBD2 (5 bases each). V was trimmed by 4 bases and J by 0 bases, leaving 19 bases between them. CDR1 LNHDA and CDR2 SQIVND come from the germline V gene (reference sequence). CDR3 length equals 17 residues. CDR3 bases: TGTGCCAGTAGTACACTAACCGGGACCCGGGGCTCCTACGAGCAGTACTTC. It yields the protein CASSTLTGTRGSYEQYF.

CDR3 in DNA: TGTGCCATCAGTGATTCTCGAGGTTTCGATGGCTACACCTTC. Its translation is CAISDSRGFDGYTF. The rearrangement links TRBV10-3 to TRBJ1-2; D gene unclear. Germline CDR1 and CDR2: ENHRY and SYGVKD. Trimming took off 3 bases at V and 6 bases at J, with 14 bases between the two ends. The CDR3 length is 14 residues.

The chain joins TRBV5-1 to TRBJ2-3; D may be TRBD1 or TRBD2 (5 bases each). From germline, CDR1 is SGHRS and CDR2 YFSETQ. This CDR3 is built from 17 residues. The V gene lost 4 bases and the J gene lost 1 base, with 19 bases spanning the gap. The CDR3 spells CASSPPRDPEGTDTQYF. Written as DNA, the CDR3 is TGCGCCAGCAGCCCCCCCAGGGACCCCGAAGGCACAGATACGCAGTATTTT.

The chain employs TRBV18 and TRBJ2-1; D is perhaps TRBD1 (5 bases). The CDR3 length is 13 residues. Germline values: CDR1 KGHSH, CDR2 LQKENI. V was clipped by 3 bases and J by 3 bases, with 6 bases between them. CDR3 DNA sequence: TGTGCCAGCTCACCTGGACACTACAATGAGCAGTTCTTC. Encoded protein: CASSPGHYNEQFF. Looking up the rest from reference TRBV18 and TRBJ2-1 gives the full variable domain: NAGVMQNPRHLVRRRGQEARLRCSPMKGHSHVYWYRQLPEEGLKFMVYLQKENIIDESGMPKERFSAEFPKEGPSILRIQQVVRGDSAAYFCASSPGHYNEQFFGPGTRLTVL.

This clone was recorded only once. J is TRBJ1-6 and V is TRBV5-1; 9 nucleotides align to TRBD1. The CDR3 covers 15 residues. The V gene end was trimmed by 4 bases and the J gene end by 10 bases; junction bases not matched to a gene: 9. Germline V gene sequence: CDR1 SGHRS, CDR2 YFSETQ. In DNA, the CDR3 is TGCGCCAGCAGCCCACAGGGGGCGTCTAGGTCACCCCTCCACTTT. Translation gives CASSPQGASRSPLHF.

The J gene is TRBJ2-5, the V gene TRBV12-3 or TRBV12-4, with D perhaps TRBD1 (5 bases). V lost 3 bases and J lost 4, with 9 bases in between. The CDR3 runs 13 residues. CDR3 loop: CASSFDSPETQYF. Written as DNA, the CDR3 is TGTGCCAGCAGTTTTGACAGCCCAGAGACCCAGTACTTC.

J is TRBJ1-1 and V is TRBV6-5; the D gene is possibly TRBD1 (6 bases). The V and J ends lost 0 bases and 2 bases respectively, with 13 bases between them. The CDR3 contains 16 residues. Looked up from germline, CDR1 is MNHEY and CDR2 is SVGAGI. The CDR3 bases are TGTGCCAGCAGTTACTCGAACAGGGTAGGCAACACTGAAGCTTTCTTT. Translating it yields CASSYSNRVGNTEAFF.

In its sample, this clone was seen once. The CDR3 loop is CASRLAGISYEQYF. For the CDR3, the DNA is TGTGCCAGCCGTCTAGCGGGTATATCCTACGAGCAGTACTTC. J is TRBJ2-7 and V is TRBV7-9, with 8 bases fitting TRBD2. V lost 8 bases, J lost 1 base, and 7 bases stayed unmatched. In germline, CDR1 is SEHNR, CDR2 FQNEAQ (reference sequence). The CDR3 is 14 amino acids.

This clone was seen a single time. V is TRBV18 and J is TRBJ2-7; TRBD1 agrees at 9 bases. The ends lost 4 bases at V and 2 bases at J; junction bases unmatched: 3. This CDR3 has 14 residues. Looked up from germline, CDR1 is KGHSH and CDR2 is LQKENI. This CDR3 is CASSRDREPYEQYF. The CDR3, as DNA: TGTGCCAGCTCACGGGACAGGGAACCCTACGAGCAGTACTTC.